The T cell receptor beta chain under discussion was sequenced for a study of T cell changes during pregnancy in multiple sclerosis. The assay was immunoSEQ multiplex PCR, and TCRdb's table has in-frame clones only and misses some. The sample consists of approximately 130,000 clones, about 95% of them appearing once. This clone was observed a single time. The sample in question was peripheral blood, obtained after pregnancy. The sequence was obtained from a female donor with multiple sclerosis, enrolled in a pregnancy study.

Here the CDR3 DNA reads TGTGCCAGCAGGAAAGGGGGCGAGACCACTGAAGCTTTCTTT. This gives the protein CASRKGGETTEAFF. The chain combines TRBV6-4 with TRBJ1-1; 7 nucleotides align to TRBD1. V lost 6 bases to trimming and J lost 4 bases; unmatched junction nucleotides: 8. The CDR3 is 14 amino acids. Germline V lookup: CDR1 MRHNA, CDR2 SNTAGT.